One T cell receptor beta chain is described in this entry. As yet, its antigen is unknown. This entry comes from a study of cytomegalovirus exposure and HLA in healthy donors. General study points: Judged likely to be a sequencing artifact was a cluster of highly shared sequence variants.

The study ran its PCR with 60 Vbeta and 13 Jbeta primers. Clones were read by immunoSEQ multiplex PCR, and TCRdb kept only the in-frame ones, dropping some. Altogether 150,000 or so clones are present, approximately 80% being singletons, with the ten largest covering 4.9%. The CDR3 has 16 residues. Trimming shortened V by 0 bases and J by 2 bases, and 13 bases separated the two germline ends. Germline V lookup: CDR1 LGHNA, CDR2 YNFKEQ. Sequences were obtained from PBMCs. This TCR derives from a woman under 30 in good health and CMV-seropositive. The rearrangement links TRBV4-2 to TRBJ1-2, with D possibly TRBD1 on 5 matching bases. CDR3 region: CASSQDIRAGNYGYTF. The DNA for the CDR3 is TGTGCCAGCAGCCAAGACATTAGGGCAGGGAACTATGGCTACACCTTC.